This is a list of T cell receptor beta chains from one sample in a study of beta chain features in type 1 diabetes. Repertoires were generated with immunoSEQ multiplex PCR, while TCRdb's copy carries only in-frame clones and drops some. Among more than 300,000 clones listed, 7.5% to 9% were seen once. The sample taken for sequencing was central memory CD4+ T cells from blood. The receptors were gathered from a woman aged 18-30 years in good health. Both conserved end residues are part of each CDR3. A D gene is named only where the DNA matches it firmly. Size is stated for part of the rows, as once, few or many counts, or as a class when the clone is expanded.

TRBJ2-3 TRBV18 . . CASSPSVVAGTDTQYF TGTGCCAGCTCACCATCGGTGGTAGCTGGCACAGATACGCAGTATTTT
TRBJ2-3 TRBV19 many TRBD2 CASRSSGSTGTQYF TGTGCCAGTAGGTCGAGCGGGAGTACGGGTACGCAGTATTTT
TRBJ1-2 TRBV6-1 . . CASSEGVRSYGYTF TGTGCCAGCAGTGAGGGTGTGCGTAGCTATGGCTACACCTTC
TRBJ2-7 TRBV4-2 . . CASSISSGGASYEQYF TGTGCCAGCAGCATTAGTAGCGGTGGGGCCTCCTACGAGCAGTACTTC
TRBJ1-2 TRBV29-1 few . CSVEGRGLNYGYTF TGCAGCGTTGAAGGGAGAGGTTTGAACTATGGCTACACCTTC
TRBJ1-4 TRBV30 . TRBD1 CAWRKGPGQGISEEKLFF TGTGCCTGGAGGAAAGGACCGGGACAGGGTATCTCGGAAGAAAAACTGTTTTTT
TRBJ2-2 TRBV7-2 few TRBD1 CASSRTGGLSGELFF TGTGCCAGCAGCCGGACAGGGGGGTTGAGCGGGGAGCTGTTTTTT
TRBJ2-7 TRBV27 few . CASGRYEQYF TGTGCCAGCGGAAGATACGAGCAGTACTTC
TRBJ2-1 TRBV2 few . CASSLAMGGNEQFF TGTGCCAGCAGTTTAGCGATGGGAGGCAATGAGCAGTTCTTC
TRBJ2-2 TRBV15 few . CATSMSGENTGELFF TGTGCCACCAGCATGTCGGGAGAGAACACCGGGGAGCTGTTTTTT
TRBJ2-5 TRBV7-2 few . CASSFDRGGQYF TGTGCCAGCAGCTTCGACCGCGGAGGCCAGTACTTC
TRBJ2-7 TRBV5-1 few TRBD1 CASSLRGQTYEQYF TGCGCCAGCAGCTTAAGGGGACAGACCTACGAGCAGTACTTC
TRBJ2-1 TRBV7-2 . . CASSLVGRNHEQFF TGTGCCAGCAGCTTAGTAGGCAGGAACCATGAGCAGTTCTTC
TRBJ1-5 TRBV29-1 many . CSVAQGSNQPQHF TGCAGCGTCGCACAGGGCAGCAATCAGCCCCAGCATTTT
TRBJ2-1 TRBV15 . . CATSRGHRNLNEQFF TGTGCCACCAGCAGGGGACACCGAAACCTCAATGAGCAGTTCTTC
TRBJ2-7 TRBV6-6 few . CASSSQLQGDYEQYF TGTGCCAGCAGTTCGCAACTACAGGGAGACTACGAGCAGTACTTC
TRBJ2-1 TRBV5-1 . . CASSSVGAIYNEQFF TGCGCCAGCAGCTCGGTCGGGGCTATCTACAATGAGCAGTTCTTC
TRBJ2-2 TRBV2 . TRBD2 CATLAARNTGELFF TGTGCCACGCTAGCGGCCAGGAACACCGGGGAGCTGTTTTTT
TRBJ2-5 TRBV2 few . CASSATQTGAQYF TGTGCCAGCAGTGCCACACAGACCGGGGCCCAGTACTTC
TRBJ2-5 TRBV5-1 . . CASSGGSEAQETQYF TGCGCCAGCAGCGGGGGCAGCGAGGCCCAAGAGACCCAGTACTTC
TRBJ2-3 TRBV11-2 few . CASSLSTGLGTDTQYF TGTGCCAGCAGCTTATCTACAGGGTTGGGTACAGATACGCAGTATTTT
TRBJ1-5 TRBV7-2 . . CASSLDGWGNQPQHF TGTGCCAGCAGCTTAGATGGGTGGGGCAATCAGCCCCAGCATTTT
TRBJ1-1 TRBV6-1 many TRBD1 CASSWTGGKPEAFF TGTGCCAGCAGTTGGACAGGGGGTAAACCTGAAGCTTTCTTT
TRBJ1-1 TRBV12-5 . . CASGLSWGGQTEAFF TGTGCTAGTGGTCTAAGTTGGGGTGGCCAGACTGAAGCTTTCTTT
TRBJ2-7 TRBV7-8 few TRBD2 CASSVGTSGAYEQYF TGTGCCAGCAGCGTCGGGACTAGCGGGGCCTACGAGCAGTACTTC
TRBJ1-1 TRBV4-2 few TRBD1 CASSQADRGALSEDTEAFF TGTGCCAGCAGCCAGGCGGACAGGGGGGCCTTATCTGAGGACACTGAAGCTTTCTTT
TRBJ2-5 TRBV15 few . CATSKGGPGETQYF TGTGCCACCAGCAAGGGGGGGCCGGGCGAGACCCAGTACTTC
TRBJ2-7 TRBV5-1 few . CASSLATGYEQYF TGCGCCAGCAGCTTGGCTACGGGTTACGAGCAGTACTTC
TRBJ2-5 TRBV6-5 many . CASSYQGGAETQYF TGTGCCAGCAGTTACCAGGGGGGCGCGGAGACCCAGTACTTC
TRBJ1-4 TRBV5-1 few . CASSLRTSSEKLFF TGCGCCAGCAGCCTACGAACGTCTTCTGAAAAACTGTTTTTT
TRBJ2-7 TRBV5-1 many . CASKEQSLSYEQYF TGCGCCAGCAAGGAACAGAGTCTATCCTACGAGCAGTACTTC
TRBJ2-1 TRBV4-1 . . CASSQEMSVYNEQFF TGCGCCAGCAGCCAAGAAATGTCGGTCTACAATGAGCAGTTCTTC
TRBJ2-5 TRBV7-3 . . CASSSAPPRILQETQYF TGTGCCAGCAGCTCAGCTCCACCGAGGATCTTACAAGAGACCCAGTACTTC
TRBJ2-2 TRBV12-5 few . CASGLAIDGELFF TGTGCTAGTGGTTTGGCCATTGACGGGGAGCTGTTTTTT
TRBJ2-5 TRBV7-9 many . CASSLSSTGSETQYF TGTGCCAGCAGCTTATCTTCGACAGGCTCGGAGACCCAGTACTTC
TRBJ2-7 TRBV29-1 few . CSVAEWSSYEQYF TGCAGCGTAGCAGAATGGAGCTCCTACGAGCAGTACTTC
TRBJ1-5 TRBV2 . . CASSTFGGDQPQHF TGTGCCAGCAGTACGTTCGGGGGGGATCAGCCCCAGCATTTT